These 6 T cell receptor beta chains originate from one sample sequenced in a study of CD8+CD57+ T cells in acquired aplastic anemia. It was genomic DNA that served as the template for profiling TCR beta VDJ and CDR3. TCRdb ran MiXCR on the reads and lists one entry per CDR3 protein. The table includes 100,000 to 150,000 distinct CDR3 sequences, around 46% detected once. The specimen sequenced was sorted CD4+, CD8+, or CD8+CD57+ T cells (not recorded which) from PBMCs. All receptors derive from a human donor in good health, serving as a control.

This chain links TRBV11-1 with TRBJ2-7; D is ambiguous. CDR1 and CDR2 from the germline V gene are SGHAT and FQDESV (reference sequence). The CDR3 is 13 amino acids. Deletions cut 7 bases from V and 0 bases from J, with 10 bases between. Here the CDR3 reads CASKGNSSYEQYF. CDR3 nucleotide sequence: TGTGCCAGCAAGGGCAATAGCTCCTACGAGCAGTACTTC.

This clonotype has at least ten counts. This sequence joins TRBV7-9 and TRBJ2-2; 9 bases align to TRBD1. The V gene end was trimmed by 3 bases and the J gene end by 3 bases; junction bases not matched to a gene: 11. The germline V gene encodes CDR1 SEHNR and CDR2 FQNEAQ (reference sequence). CDR3 size: 18 residues. The CDR3 protein is CASSFRDREFVDTGELFF. CDR3 nucleotides: TGTGCCAGCAGCTTCCGGGACAGGGAGTTTGTCGACACCGGGGAGCTGTTTTTT.

A note on this clonotype: This may stem from a read error, because a much larger clone lies one nucleotide away. The final CDR3 position lacks the conserved phenylalanine or tryptophan, pointing to a likely read error. The gene calls are TRBV12-3 or TRBV12-4 and TRBJ1-1; D ambiguous. V dropped 5 bases and J dropped 8 bases, with 18 bases sitting between them. This CDR3 is built from 14 residues. The CDR3 region is CASSPSPPGDEAFL. CDR3 DNA: TGTGCCAGCAGTCCCTCCCCCCCGGGAGACGAAGCTTTCCTT.

The V gene is TRBV24-1, the J gene TRBJ2-3; 14 nucleotides align to TRBD2. The CDR3 runs to 16 residues. CDR1 and CDR2 from the germline V gene are KGHDR and SFDVKD. J lost 5 bases, V lost 4 bases, and 4 bases had no gene match. CDR3 nucleotides: TGTGCCACCAGTGAGACTAGCGGGGGGGCGAGAGATACGCAGTATTTT. It translates to CATSETSGGARDTQYF.

V and J are TRBV7-9 and TRBJ2-5; D unresolved. The CDR3 is made up of 12 amino acids. Germline V CDR1 and CDR2: SEHNR, FQNEAQ (reference sequence). Trimming removed 4 bases from V and 5 bases from J, with 8 bases in between. The CDR3 region is CASSSVWETQYF. The CDR3 DNA follows: TGTGCCAGCAGCTCAGTTTGGGAGACCCAGTACTTC.

The chain is built from TRBV3-1 and TRBJ2-3, with 11 nucleotides matching TRBD2. Per germline, CDR1 LGHDT and CDR2 YNNKEL (reference sequence). The CDR3 is 19 amino acids. V was clipped by 4 bases and J by 2 bases; unmatched bases: 14. Here the CDR3 DNA reads TGTGCCAGCAGCCTTTTTAACCGGGCTAGCGGGGGGTTCACAGATACGCAGTATTTT. This translates into CASSLFNRASGGFTDTQYF.